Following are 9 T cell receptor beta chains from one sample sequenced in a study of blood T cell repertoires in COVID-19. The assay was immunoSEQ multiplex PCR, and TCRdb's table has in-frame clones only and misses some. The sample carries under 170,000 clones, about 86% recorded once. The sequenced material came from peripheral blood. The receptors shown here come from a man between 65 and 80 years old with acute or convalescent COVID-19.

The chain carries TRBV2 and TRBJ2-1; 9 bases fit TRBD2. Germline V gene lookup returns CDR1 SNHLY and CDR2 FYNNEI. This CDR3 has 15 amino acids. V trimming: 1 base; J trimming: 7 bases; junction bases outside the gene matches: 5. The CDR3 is CASSEGSGRLNEQFF. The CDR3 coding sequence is TGTGCCAGCAGTGAAGGTAGCGGGAGACTGAATGAGCAGTTCTTC.

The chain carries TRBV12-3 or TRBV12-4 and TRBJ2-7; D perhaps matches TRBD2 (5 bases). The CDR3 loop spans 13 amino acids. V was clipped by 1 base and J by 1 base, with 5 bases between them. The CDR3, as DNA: TGTGCCAGCAGTTTAGGACTATCCTACGAGCAGTACTTC. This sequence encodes CASSLGLSYEQYF.

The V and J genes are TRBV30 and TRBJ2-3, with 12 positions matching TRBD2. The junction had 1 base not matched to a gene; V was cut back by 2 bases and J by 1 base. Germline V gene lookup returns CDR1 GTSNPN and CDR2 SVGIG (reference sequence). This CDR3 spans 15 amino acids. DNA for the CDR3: TGTGCCTGGAGTCGACTAGCGGGAGGCACAGATACGCAGTATTTT. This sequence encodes CAWSRLAGGTDTQYF.

The CDR3 sequence is CASSPAHQFSYNEQFF. The CDR3 nucleotides are TGTGCCAGCAGTCCAGCGCACCAATTCTCCTACAATGAGCAGTTCTTC. J is TRBJ2-1 and V is TRBV5-4, with no clear D. This CDR3 is 16 amino acids long. CDR1 SGHNT and CDR2 YYREEE come from the germline V gene (reference sequence). Trimming took 5 bases from V and 0 from J, leaving 15 bases between them.

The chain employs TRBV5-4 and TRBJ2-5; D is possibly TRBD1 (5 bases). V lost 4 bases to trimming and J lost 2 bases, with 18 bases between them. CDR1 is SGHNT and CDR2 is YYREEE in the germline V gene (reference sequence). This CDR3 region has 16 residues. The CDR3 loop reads CASSVGQTNTQETQYF. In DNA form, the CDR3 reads TGTGCCAGCAGCGTAGGACAAACCAATACACAAGAGACCCAGTACTTC.

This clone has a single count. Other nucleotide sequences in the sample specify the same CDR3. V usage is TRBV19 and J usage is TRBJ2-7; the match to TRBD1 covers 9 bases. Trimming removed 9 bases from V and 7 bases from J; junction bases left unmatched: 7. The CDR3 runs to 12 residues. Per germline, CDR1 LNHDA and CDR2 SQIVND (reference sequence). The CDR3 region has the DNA TGTGCCAGCAGGGACAGGGCTTGGGAGCAGTACTTC. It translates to CASRDRAWEQYF.

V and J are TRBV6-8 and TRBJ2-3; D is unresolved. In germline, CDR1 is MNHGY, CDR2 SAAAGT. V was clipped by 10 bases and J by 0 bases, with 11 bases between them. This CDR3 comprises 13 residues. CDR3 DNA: TGTGCCATTCGGTGCTTTAGCACAGATACGCAGTATTTT. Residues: CAIRCFSTDTQYF.

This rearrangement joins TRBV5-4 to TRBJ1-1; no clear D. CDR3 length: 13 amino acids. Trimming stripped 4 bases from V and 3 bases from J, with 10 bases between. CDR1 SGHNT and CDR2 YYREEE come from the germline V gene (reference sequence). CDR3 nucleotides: TGTGCCAGCAGCCCACTCCCGTACACTGAAGCTTTCTTT. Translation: CASSPLPYTEAFF. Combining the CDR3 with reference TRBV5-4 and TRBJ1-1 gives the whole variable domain ETGVTQSPTHLIKTRGQQVTLRCSSQSGHNTVSWYQQALGQGPQFIFQYYREEENGRGNFPPRFSGLQFPNYSSELNVNALELDDSALYLCASSPLPYTEAFFGQGTRLTVV.

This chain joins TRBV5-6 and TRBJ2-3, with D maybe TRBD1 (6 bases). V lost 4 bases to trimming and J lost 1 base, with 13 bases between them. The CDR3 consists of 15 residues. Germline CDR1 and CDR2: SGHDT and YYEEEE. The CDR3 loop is CASSLGARRTDTQYF. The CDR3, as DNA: TGTGCCAGCAGCCTGGGGGCCAGGCGCACAGATACGCAGTATTTT. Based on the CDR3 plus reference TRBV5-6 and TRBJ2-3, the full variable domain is DAGVTQSPTHLIKTRGQQVTLRCSPKSGHDTVSWYQQALGQGPQFIFQYYEEEERQRGNFPDRFSGHQFPNYSSELNVNALLLGDSALYLCASSLGARRTDTQYFGPGTRLTVL.